This T cell receptor (beta chain) was captured by sequencing in a study of cytomegalovirus exposure and HLA in healthy donors. The study, taken as a whole, reports: Apparent HLA restriction characterized most CMV-associated TCR beta chains in a later analysis. A later analysis linked a missense variant in DCLRE1C to the trimming of TCR beta V and J genes.

A multiplex PCR was run with 60 Vbeta primers and 13 Jbeta primers. Sequenced by immunoSEQ multiplex PCR; TCRdb stores in-frame clones only, minus some. The sample carries 210,000 or so clones, roughly 80% recorded once. As concerns this clone: The antigen is undetermined.

In germline, CDR1 is SGHTA, CDR2 FQGNSA. The CDR3 consists of 16 residues. The V gene end was trimmed by 1 base and the J gene end by 0 bases; junction bases not matched to a gene: 5. This clonotype was obtained from a girl aged 2 to 10 in good health and CMV-seronegative. The chain carries TRBV7-2 and TRBJ2-7; TRBD1 agrees at 8 bases. The sequenced sample consisted of PBMCs. In DNA, the CDR3 is TGTGCCAGCAGCTTAGGGACAGGGATAACCTCCTACGAGCAGTACTTC. As protein: CASSLGTGITSYEQYF.